The rows below give T cell receptor beta chains drawn from one sample of a study of a mutant IDH1 vaccine in newly diagnosed glioma. Antigen specificity for these receptors is unknown. The assay was immunoSEQ multiplex PCR, and TCRdb's table has in-frame clones only and misses some. The repertoire holds more than 40,000 clones, more than 75% seen once, with 5.7% in the top ten. Specimen: PBMCs, collected from a glioma patient whose treatment included an IDH1 peptide vaccine. These receptors originate from a woman aged 40-49 years with glioma. Both conserved end residues are part of each CDR3.

v_gene,j_gene,CDR3aa
TRBV6-5,TRBJ1-2,CASSYLAAANYGYTF
TRBV5-1,TRBJ1-2,CASSLRQGLNYGYTF
TRBV19,TRBJ2-2,CASSIQPSGSPNTGELFF
TRBV7-9,TRBJ1-1,CASSETGGGEAFF
TRBV18,TRBJ2-1,CASSPQTAHNEQFF
TRBV4-3,TRBJ2-3,CASSQERPSGSTDTQYF
TRBV11-1,TRBJ1-1,CASSLQGTVKEAFF
TRBV4-3,TRBJ2-1,CASSQAAAGVNEQFF
TRBV30,TRBJ1-5,CAWTETGADFSNQPQHF
TRBV5-6,TRBJ1-1,CASSLGGFEAFF
TRBV5-4,TRBJ1-4,CASSLDALEDLFF
TRBV10-2,TRBJ2-5,CASGERASQYF
TRBV7-2,TRBJ2-7,CASSVSPGGEQYF
TRBV7-2,TRBJ2-3,CASSPRLAGGVGTQYF
TRBV5-4,TRBJ1-2,CASSLEQGRGGYTF
TRBV7-2,TRBJ2-7,CASSSQREGVLSYEQYF
TRBV4-2,TRBJ2-7,CASSGGQGDYEQYF
TRBV6-5,TRBJ2-5,CASSYSGGGGETQYF
TRBV4-1,TRBJ2-1,CASSRLAGANEQFF
TRBV10-3,TRBJ1-5,CAISETGRPQHF
TRBV7-9,TRBJ2-7,CASSISGGTYEQYF
TRBV19,TRBJ1-1,CASSTHRGGTEAFF
TRBV4-3,TRBJ2-7,CASSQDWGPRPAEQYF
TRBV6-1,TRBJ2-7,CASSEMPPGEQYF
TRBV30,TRBJ2-5,CAWSVFTGTAETQYF